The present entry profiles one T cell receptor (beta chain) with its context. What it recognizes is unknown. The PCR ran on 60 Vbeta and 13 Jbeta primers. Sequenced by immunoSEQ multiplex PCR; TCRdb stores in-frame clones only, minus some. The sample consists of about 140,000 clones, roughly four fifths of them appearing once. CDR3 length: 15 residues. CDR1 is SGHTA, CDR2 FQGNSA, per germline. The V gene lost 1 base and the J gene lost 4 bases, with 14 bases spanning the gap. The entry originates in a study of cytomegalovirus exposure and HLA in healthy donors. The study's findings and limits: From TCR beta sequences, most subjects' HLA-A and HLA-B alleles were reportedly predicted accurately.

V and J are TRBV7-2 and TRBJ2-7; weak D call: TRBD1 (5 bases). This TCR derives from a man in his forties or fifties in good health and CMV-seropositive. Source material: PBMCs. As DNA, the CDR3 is TGTGCCAGCAGCTTAGTATCCGGACACCTATACGAGCAGTACTTC. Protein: CASSLVSGHLYEQYF.